A single sample is the source of the 17 T cell receptor beta chains below, sequenced in a study of T cell changes during pregnancy in multiple sclerosis. Produced via immunoSEQ multiplex PCR; TCRdb's table is partial and in-frame only. Found here are approximately 47,000 clones, 80% to 90% of them singletons; the top ten hold about 1.8%. The material was peripheral blood, obtained in the first trimester of pregnancy. These receptors all stem from a female donor with multiple sclerosis, enrolled in a pregnancy study.

This chain connects TRBV5-4 to TRBJ2-5; D is undetermined. The V gene lost 3 bases and the J gene lost 4 bases, with 4 bases spanning the gap. Germline loops: CDR1 SGHNT, CDR2 YYREEE (reference sequence). The length of the CDR3 is 11 residues. The chain's CDR3 is CASSSRETQYF. The CDR3 nucleotides are TGTGCCAGCAGCTCTAGAGAGACCCAGTACTTC.

The chain has TRBV7-6 and TRBJ2-3; TRBD2 might be the D (7 bases). The V gene lost 5 bases and the J gene lost 2 bases, with 20 bases spanning the gap. CDR1 is SGHVS and CDR2 is FNYEAQ in the germline V gene. This CDR3 spans 17 amino acids. As DNA, the CDR3 is TGTGCCAGCAGCCCCTTGCCGGGGGGCGCCTCCACAGATACGCAGTATTTT. This encodes CASSPLPGGASTDTQYF.

The rearrangement uses TRBV5-4 and TRBJ1-3, with D perhaps matching TRBD1 (5 bases). The CDR3 has 16 amino acids. Germline V gene lookup returns CDR1 SGHNT and CDR2 YYREEE (reference sequence). V lost 4 bases and J lost 0, with 14 bases in between. The DNA of the CDR3 is TGTGCCAGCAGCCGACCTGACAGCGACTCTGGAAACACCATATATTTT. This sequence encodes CASSRPDSDSGNTIYF.

The chain combines TRBV5-1 with TRBJ2-7, with 8 nucleotides matching TRBD1. This CDR3 region has 13 residues. The ends lost 2 bases at V and 2 bases at J; junction bases unmatched: 0. Germline V gene lookup returns CDR1 SGHRS and CDR2 YFSETQ. CDR3 DNA: TGCGCCAGCAGCTTACAGGGGGCCTACGAGCAGTACTTC. It specifies CASSLQGAYEQYF.

This chain joins TRBV29-1 and TRBJ1-1; 8 bases agree with TRBD1. Germline CDR1 and CDR2: SQVTM and ANQGSEA. J was trimmed by 5 bases and V by 3 bases; bases with no gene match: 2. The CDR3 is 12 amino acids. The chain's CDR3 is CSVDQGATEAFF. The CDR3 DNA is TGCAGCGTTGACCAGGGGGCGACTGAAGCTTTCTTT.

CDR3 bases: TGTGCCAGCTCACCACTCGGTTCGAACACCGGGGAGCTGTTTTTT. As protein: CASSPLGSNTGELFF. J is TRBJ2-2 and V is TRBV18; D ambiguous. The CDR3 length is 15 residues. Looked up from germline, CDR1 is KGHSH and CDR2 is LQKENI. V lost 1 base and J 0 bases, leaving 6 bases between the germline ends.

The rearrangement joins TRBV7-9 to TRBJ2-2; TRBD1 matches 8 bases. Germline assignment: CDR1 SEHNR and CDR2 FQNEAQ (reference sequence). The trim removed 5 bases at V and 0 bases at J, leaving 5 bases unmatched. The CDR3 has 16 residues. The CDR3 DNA is TGTGCCAGCAGCCCCCGGGGACAGGCGAACACCGGGGAGCTGTTTTTT. Protein product: CASSPRGQANTGELFF.

This rearrangement joins TRBV7-3 to TRBJ2-1; D perhaps matches TRBD1 (5 bases). The length of the CDR3 is 15 residues. CDR1 and CDR2 (germline): SGHTA, FQGTGA. Trimming stripped 2 bases from V and 5 bases from J, with 13 bases between. CDR3 in DNA: TGTGCCAGCAGCTTAGACAGTGCCCCCCACAATGAGCAGTTCTTC. Its protein is CASSLDSAPHNEQFF. The variable domain in full, with the rest retrieved from reference TRBV7-3 and TRBJ2-1, is GAGVSQTPSNKVTEKGKYVELRCDPISGHTALYWYRQSLGQGPEFLIYFQGTGAADDSGLPNDRFFAVRPEGSVSTLKIQRTERGDSAVYLCASSLDSAPHNEQFFGPGTRLTVL.

This clone was seen a few times. The chain recombines TRBV7-9 with TRBJ1-2; the D gene is possibly TRBD1 (6 bases). The germline V gene encodes CDR1 SEHNR and CDR2 FQNEAQ (reference sequence). There are 13 residues in the CDR3. V lost 1 base to trimming and J lost 8 bases, with 11 bases between them. The CDR3 nucleotides read TGTGCCAGCAGCTTAGGGGCAGGGGACGGCTACACCTTC. Translation gives CASSLGAGDGYTF.

The chain uses TRBV21-1 and TRBJ2-3; the table assigns TRBD2, which was not confirmed against the DNA. TRBV21-1 is recorded as a pseudogene. There are 13 residues in the CDR3. CDR3 amino acids: CASSILDGDTQYF. For the CDR3, the DNA is TGTGCCAGCAGCATACTAGACGGGGATACGCAGTATTTT.

The V call is TRBV6-1, the J call TRBJ2-1; TRBD1 matches 7 bases. The germline V gene has CDR1 MNHNS and CDR2 SASEGT. Trimming cost V 3 bases and J 5 bases; bases outside gene matches: 10. The CDR3 is 16 residues long. The CDR3 spells CASSDSSGTVNNEQFF. CDR3 coding DNA: TGTGCCAGCAGTGATAGTTCCGGGACAGTTAACAATGAGCAGTTCTTC.

The chain carries TRBV29-1 and TRBJ2-1; the D gene is possibly TRBD2 (7 bases). The CDR3 spans 16 residues. Per germline, CDR1 SQVTM and CDR2 ANQGSEA. Trimming took off 0 bases at V and 4 bases at J, with 16 bases between the two ends. The CDR3 nucleotides read TGCAGCGTTGAAGATAGGCGGGGGCGGGGTTACAATGAGCAGTTCTTC. The encoded protein is CSVEDRRGRGYNEQFF.

This clone was recorded once. The genes are TRBV2 and TRBJ1-1; no clear D. CDR1 is SNHLY, CDR2 FYNNEI, per germline. Trimming took 6 bases from V and 1 from J, leaving 9 bases between them. CDR3 length: 13 amino acids. The CDR3, as DNA: TGTGCCAGCAGGAAGGCAGGGAACACTGAAGCTTTCTTT. This translates into CASRKAGNTEAFF.

The chain carries TRBV4-3 and TRBJ2-1, with a possible D match to TRBD2 (6 bases). This CDR3 contains 16 residues. Trimming removed 1 base at V and 3 bases at J, with 13 bases between. Germline assignment: CDR1 LGHNA and CDR2 YSLEER. The CDR3, as DNA: TGCGCCAGCAGCCAAGCCCGGGGGTGGAACTACAATGAGCAGTTCTTC. Protein: CASSQARGWNYNEQFF.

The genes are TRBV4-1 and TRBJ2-3; possibly TRBD1 for D (5 bases). The CDR3 is made up of 15 amino acids. Looked up from germline, CDR1 is MGHRA and CDR2 is YSYEKL. V gave up 1 base and J gave up 3 bases, with 11 bases separating them. The CDR3 reads CASSQVPRTTDTQYF. The CDR3 region has the DNA TGCGCCAGCAGCCAAGTCCCGCGGACAACAGATACGCAGTATTTT.

CDR3 nucleotides: TGTGCCAGCAGAAGCGGGGGAACGAACGGCGAGCAGTACTTC. As protein: CASRSGGTNGEQYF. The chain links TRBV6-5 to TRBJ2-7; 8 bases map to TRBD2. Germline V gene data show CDR1 as MNHEY and CDR2 as SVGAGI. The CDR3 sequence is 14 residues long. V trimming: 6 bases; J trimming: 6 bases; junction bases outside the gene matches: 10.

This chain joins TRBV9 and TRBJ2-3; TRBD2 matches 12 bases. CDR3 length: 17 residues. The germline CDR1 and CDR2 sequences are SGDLS and YYNGEE. Losses at the gene ends were 5 bases for V and 2 bases for J; bases not matched to a gene: 9. Here the CDR3 reads CASSHGLAGYVTDTQYF. The CDR3 DNA follows: TGTGCCAGCAGTCATGGACTAGCGGGGTATGTCACAGATACGCAGTATTTT.